A selection of T cell receptor beta chains follows, all from one sample in a study of vaccination and CD4 T cells after COVID-19. TCRdb re-derived calls from the PCR reads in MiXCR, one entry per CDR3 protein. Of roughly 22,000 distinct CDR3 sequences in the sample, about 31% were seen once. These receptors' targets are unknown. Source material: cultured CD4+ T cells from blood. The receptor set was obtained from a human donor with COVID-19. Each CDR3 is given without its conserved first and last residue. A D gene is named only where the DNA matches it firmly.

TRBV6-1	.	TRBJ1-4	AGSGAVTNEKLF
TRBV7-9	.	TRBJ2-2	ASSLDAGRKSGELF
TRBV5-1	TRBD2	TRBJ2-3	ASSLLAGSTDTQY
TRBV6-1	TRBD2	TRBJ2-7	TSGRYEQY
TRBV7-8	.	TRBJ2-1	ASSLERPSSYNEQF
TRBV7-3	.	TRBJ2-2	ASSSRPDTGELF
TRBV6-1	.	TRBJ1-2	ASSEAGGGVNYGYT
TRBV6-2/TRBV6-3	.	TRBJ1-5	ASSYSDAGNQPQH
TRBV30	.	TRBJ2-5	AWTGDGETQY
TRBV5-8	TRBD2	TRBJ2-3	ASSLGVAGGLWSTDTQY
TRBV2	TRBD2	TRBJ2-1	ASISSGGAFNEQF
TRBV7-6	TRBD1	TRBJ1-5	ASSANRGGQPQH
TRBV20-1	.	TRBJ2-2	SVPTGTTNTGELF
TRBV5-4	.	TRBJ2-5	ASSFPGGQETQY
TRBV25-1	.	TRBJ2-2	ASSEVGASTGELF
TRBV20-1	.	TRBJ1-4	SANWAGLF
TRBV28	.	TRBJ1-1	ASARGSYTEAF
TRBV20-1	.	TRBJ2-7	SATTGSSYEQY
TRBV20-1	TRBD1	TRBJ2-7	SARTGNLYEQY
TRBV6-1	.	TRBJ2-2	ASTEDPGELF
TRBV28	.	TRBJ1-1	ASFSGGENTEAF
TRBV7-6	TRBD1	TRBJ1-2	ASSSRTGSYGYT
TRBV7-8	.	TRBJ2-7	ASSGGGPGGPYEQY
TRBV19	TRBD1	TRBJ1-2	ASRPGQGGIYGYT
TRBV6-1	.	TRBJ2-7	ASSPPEGEQY
TRBV5-1	.	TRBJ1-6	ASSLAVGENSPLH
TRBV11-3	TRBD1	TRBJ1-1	ASSERQGTNTEAF
TRBV10-2	TRBD1	TRBJ1-5	ASRVGTDNQPQH
TRBV7-2	.	TRBJ1-1	ASSSNRRGREYMSTEAF
TRBV19	.	TRBJ2-7	ASSPGTRYEQY
TRBV6-5	.	TRBJ2-5	ASSYQGTQY
TRBV6-2/TRBV6-3	TRBD1	TRBJ1-5	ASSAGQGLQPQH
TRBV6-1	TRBD1	TRBJ1-1	ASSRQGRYTEAF
TRBV6-5	.	TRBJ2-7	ASSYRHKGYEQY
TRBV20-1	.	TRBJ1-6	SGWPLNSPLH
TRBV7-2	TRBD2	TRBJ2-5	ASSLGGRTSGTQY
TRBV10-1	.	TRBJ1-2	ASSESRNAVVDYT
TRBV29-1	.	TRBJ1-1	SVNPTGLNPEAF
TRBV6-2/TRBV6-3	.	TRBJ1-1	ASSSPLNTEAF
TRBV30	.	TRBJ2-7	AWSMTAYEQY
TRBV20-1	.	TRBJ2-7	SAALPGRGGEQY
TRBV2	.	TRBJ2-7	ASTPDTYEQY
TRBV7-3	TRBD1	TRBJ1-1	ASRGQGLEAF
TRBV27	TRBD1	TRBJ1-2	ASSINYRGANYGYT
TRBV24-1	TRBD2	TRBJ2-2	ATSDPGGGLAGAPVTGELF
TRBV24-1	.	TRBJ2-7	ATINRTASHEQY